This entry concerns a single T cell receptor beta chain. The antigen is unknown. The sample comes from a study of cytomegalovirus exposure and HLA in healthy donors. In the study overall: Most donors, around 81% of over 300 genotyped, fell in the Caucasian-associated ancestry cluster.

V was trimmed by 6 bases and J by 4 bases, leaving 12 bases between them. CDR1 and CDR2 (germline): LGHNA, YSLEER. This CDR3 is 13 amino acids long. The PCR contained 60 Vbeta and 13 Jbeta primers. This table comes from immunoSEQ multiplex PCR, and its TCRdb copy is limited to in-frame clones, with some not included. Among about 160,000 clones listed, over 70% were seen once. General observations from the study: Using the classifier, cytomegalovirus status was reportedly diagnosed with high specificity and sensitivity.

The sequence came from a boy aged 2 to 9 in good health and CMV-seronegative. The sample consisted of PBMCs. The chain has TRBV4-3 and TRBJ1-2; D gene uncertain. The CDR3 spells CASSPFPSYGYTF. For the CDR3, the DNA is TGCGCCAGCAGTCCATTCCCCAGCTATGGCTACACCTTC.